A single sample gave rise to the 10 T cell receptor beta chains below, sequenced in a study of T cell responses to AZD1222 COVID-19 vaccine. Measured with immunoSEQ multiplex PCR; TCRdb has only the in-frame clones, and not every one. The sample gives over 150,000 clones, around nine tenths of which show up once; approximately 2.9% is in the top ten. Sequencing used peripheral blood, obtained on day 0 of AZD1222 vaccination. The source is an adult in good health.

The J gene is TRBJ2-2, the V gene TRBV7-8, with D perhaps matching TRBD1 or TRBD2 (5 bases each). The CDR3 consists of 15 residues. Germline CDR1 and CDR2: SGHVS and FQNEAQ. The V end was cut by 4 bases, the J end by 5 bases, with 14 bases between. CDR3: CASSWGIGLTGELFF. The CDR3 DNA reads as TGTGCCAGCAGCTGGGGGATTGGACTGACCGGGGAGCTGTTTTTT.

The chain recombines TRBV6-2 or TRBV6-3 with TRBJ2-3, with 7 positions matching TRBD2. The CDR3 consists of 14 residues. Germline V gene data show CDR1 as MNHEY and CDR2 as SVGEGT. The V segment lost 4 bases and the J segment 0 bases; nucleotides outside the gene matches: 1. The CDR3 nucleotides read TGTGCCAGCAGTTTTAGCGGGAGCACAGATACGCAGTATTTT. Its protein product is CASSFSGSTDTQYF.

The rearrangement joins TRBV7-6 to TRBJ1-6; TRBD1 is a possible D gene (6 bases). The CDR3 spans 15 residues. The germline gives CDR1 SGHVS, CDR2 FNYEAQ. V was clipped by 0 bases and J by 8 bases, with 11 bases between them. CDR3 region: CASSLAGRGDSPLHF. In nucleotides, the CDR3 is TGTGCCAGCAGCTTAGCTGGCAGGGGAGATTCACCCCTCCACTTT.

The V and J genes are TRBV19 and TRBJ2-3; D remains ambiguous. The CDR3 loop spans 13 amino acids. V lost 5 bases and J 4 bases, leaving 10 bases between the germline ends. The germline V gene encodes CDR1 LNHDA and CDR2 SQIVND (reference sequence). CDR3: CASSPPLADTQYF. CDR3 DNA: TGTGCCAGTAGTCCCCCCCTGGCAGATACGCAGTATTTT.

J is TRBJ2-1 and V is TRBV3-1 (or the pseudogene TRBV3-2); D may correspond to TRBD1 or TRBD2 (5 bases each). The CDR3 is 13 amino acids. Looked up from germline, CDR1 is LGHDT and CDR2 is YNNKEL (reference sequence). V lost 3 bases and J 10 bases, leaving 13 bases between the germline ends. Here the CDR3 DNA reads TGTGCCAGCAGCCACGGGGCCCAATCCGAGCAGTTCTTC. Amino acids: CASSHGAQSEQFF.

The V gene is TRBV5-6, the J gene TRBJ2-7; unclear D gene. The CDR3 has 12 amino acids. Germline V CDR1 and CDR2: SGHDT, YYEEEE. V was cut by 2 bases and J by 9 bases, with 12 bases left in between. CDR3 nucleotides: TGTGCCAGCAGCTTACCCCGCCAGCGGCAGTACTTC. It codes for CASSLPRQRQYF. Combining the CDR3 with reference TRBV5-6 and TRBJ2-7 gives the whole variable domain DAGVTQSPTHLIKTRGQQVTLRCSPKSGHDTVSWYQQALGQGPQFIFQYYEEEERQRGNFPDRFSGHQFPNYSSELNVNALLLGDSALYLCASSLPRQRQYFGPGTRLTVT.

The CDR3 loop is CASSQGTGSGNTIYF. The DNA for the CDR3 is TGTGCCAGCAGCCAAGGAACAGGCTCTGGAAACACCATATATTTT. V is TRBV3-1 (or the pseudogene TRBV3-2) and J is TRBJ1-3; maybe TRBD1 (5 bases). Germline CDR1 is LGHDT and CDR2 is YNNKEL (reference sequence). Trimming cost V 1 base and J 0 bases, with 7 bases left between them. The CDR3 extends over 15 amino acids.

J is TRBJ1-6 and V is TRBV5-6; no firm D call. The V and J ends lost 0 bases and 8 bases respectively, with 6 bases between them. CDR3 size: 13 residues. Per the germline V gene, CDR1 is SGHDT and CDR2 is YYEEEE. The CDR3 sequence: CASSLEADSPLHF. Here the CDR3 DNA reads TGTGCCAGCAGCTTGGAGGCAGATTCACCCCTCCACTTT.

The chain carries TRBV5-4 and TRBJ1-3; weak D call: TRBD1 (5 bases). Germline values: CDR1 SGHNT, CDR2 YYREEE (reference sequence). The CDR3 spans 14 residues. The V end lost 4 bases, the J end lost 7 bases, and 15 bases lay between the germline ends. The CDR3 DNA reads TGTGCCAGCAGCGGTCCGGGGGAGGCCAACACCATATATTTT. It encodes CASSGPGEANTIYF.

This CDR3 is CASNPGVSGNTIYF. CDR3 DNA sequence: TGTGCCAGCAACCCAGGAGTCTCTGGAAACACCATATATTTT. V gene TRBV28 combines with J gene TRBJ1-3; unclear D gene. The germline V gene has CDR1 MDHEN and CDR2 SYDVKM. With 7 bases removed from V and 0 bases from J, the gap between germline ends came to 10 bases. The CDR3 contains 14 residues. The whole variable domain, filled in from reference TRBV28 and TRBJ1-3, reads DVKVTQSSRYLVKRTGEKVFLECVQDMDHENMFWYRQDPGLGLRLIYFSYDVKMKEKGDIPEGYSVSREKKERFSLILESASTNQTSMYLCASNPGVSGNTIYFGEGSWLTVV.